This TCR beta chain was obtained from a study of Ad26.COV2.S vaccination and SARS-CoV-2 variants. The wider study: Dosing was one shot or two shots 56 days apart.

Data came from immunoSEQ multiplex PCR; TCRdb stores just in-frame clones and leaves some out. The sample gives more than 400,000 clones, about 90% of which show up once; roughly 4.3% is in the top ten. V gave up 4 bases and J gave up 4 bases, with 8 bases separating them. This CDR3 is built from 13 residues. The germline V gene encodes CDR1 SGHNT and CDR2 YYREEE (reference sequence). Treatment in this sample: roughly 18 received Ad26.COV2.S at low or high dose, single or two shots; 5 received placebo; per-sample allocation not given. Samples were taken on day 63 after the first vaccine or placebo injection.

This sequence joins TRBV5-4 and TRBJ2-2; D call uncertain. The sample consisted of peripheral blood, taken in a trial of Ad26.COV2.S vaccine versus placebo. The TCR sequence derives from a person aged 18-65 years who received the Ad26.COV2.S COVID-19 vaccine or a placebo. The CDR3 DNA is TGTGCCAGCAGCCATTCCACCACCGGGGAGCTGTTTTTT. Its protein product is CASSHSTTGELFF. The full variable domain, with the rest looked up from reference TRBV5-4 and TRBJ2-2, is ETGVTQSPTHLIKTRGQQVTLRCSSQSGHNTVSWYQQALGQGPQFIFQYYREEENGRGNFPPRFSGLQFPNYSSELNVNALELDDSALYLCASSHSTTGELFFGEGSRLTVL.